These T cell receptor beta chains were read from a single sample in a study of T-cell memory formation after mild COVID-19. TCRdb re-called the 5' RACE reads through MiXCR, storing one row per CDR3 protein. The sample includes hundreds of thousands of distinct CDR3 sequences, around 19% of them seen just once. The specimen was PBMCs or a T cell subset sorted from them (not recorded which). The source of these receptors is an adult woman who had mild COVID-19 (a few samples of this study predate the infection). Cell type and time point are not known. Both conserved end residues are part of each CDR3. A D gene is named only where the DNA matches it firmly. Clone size, where shown, is once, few, many, or a class for clones that have expanded.

j_call	d_call	clone_size	v_call	cdr3_aa	cdr3_nt
TRBJ2-7	NA	NA	TRBV11-2	CASSFRGWYEQYF	TGTGCCAGCAGCTTCAGGGGTTGGTACGAGCAGTACTTC
TRBJ1-3	NA	NA	TRBV29-1	CSVDSGVSFLGSGNTIYF	TGCAGCGTTGACTCGGGTGTCTCGTTTTTAGGCTCTGGAAACACCATATATTTT
TRBJ2-7	TRBD1	NA	TRBV29-1	CSATGQGAYEQYF	TGCAGCGCCACTGGACAGGGGGCTTACGAGCAGTACTTC
TRBJ2-5	NA	few	TRBV29-1	CSVKAGLHQETQYF	TGCAGCGTTAAAGCAGGACTCCACCAAGAGACCCAGTACTTC
TRBJ2-6	NA	few	TRBV6-6	CASSGGAWVSGANVLTF	TGTGCCAGCAGTGGCGGGGCGTGGGTCTCTGGGGCCAACGTCCTGACTTTC
TRBJ2-7	NA	NA	TRBV6-2/TRBV6-3	CASMKTGRSYEQYF	TGTGCCAGCATGAAAACAGGGAGGTCCTACGAGCAGTACTTC
TRBJ1-6	TRBD1	few	TRBV28	CASSLQGAWNSPLHF	TGTGCCAGCAGTTTACAGGGGGCCTGGAATTCACCCCTCCACTTT
TRBJ2-7	TRBD1	NA	TRBV5-6	CASSHGTGYYEQYF	TGTGCCAGCAGCCACGGGACAGGTTACTACGAGCAGTACTTC
TRBJ2-7	NA	few	TRBV24-1	CATMDANYEQYF	TGTGCCACCATGGACGCAAACTACGAGCAGTACTTC
TRBJ2-5	TRBD1	few	TRBV7-3	CASSHTGGRETQYF	TGTGCCAGCAGCCACACAGGGGGCCGGGAGACCCAGTACTTC
TRBJ1-3	NA	NA	TRBV11-2	CASSLGWGNPGNTIYF	TGTGCCAGCAGCTTAGGTTGGGGGAATCCTGGAAACACCATATATTTT
TRBJ1-3	NA	few	TRBV5-1	CASSLDTTSGNTIYF	TGCGCCAGCAGCTTGGACACGACATCTGGAAACACCATATATTTT
TRBJ2-7	TRBD2	many	TRBV20-1	CSARDPLAGVYEQYF	TGCAGTGCTAGAGACCCTCTAGCGGGAGTCTACGAGCAGTACTTC
TRBJ2-2	TRBD1	once	TRBV2	CASRGDSLTGELFF	TGTGCCAGCAGAGGGGACAGCCTCACCGGGGAGCTGTTTTTT
TRBJ1-1	NA	NA	TRBV4-1	CASSQDVLSAQGRTEAFF	TGCGCCAGCAGCCAAGATGTCTTAAGCGCCCAGGGTCGGACTGAAGCTTTCTTT
TRBJ2-4	TRBD2	NA	TRBV29-1	CSAQWGRENIQYF	TGCAGCGCCCAATGGGGGAGGGAAAACATTCAGTACTTC
TRBJ1-5	NA	few	TRBV18	CASSSTNVGDGNQPQHF	TGTGCCAGCTCATCGACCAACGTAGGGGACGGGAATCAGCCCCAGCATTTT
TRBJ2-1	TRBD2	few	TRBV7-6	CASSSGLAGVPHEQFF	TGTGCCAGCAGCTCCGGACTAGCGGGGGTTCCCCATGAGCAGTTCTTC
TRBJ1-1	TRBD1	NA	TRBV18	CASSPSEGTGAMNTEAFF	TGTGCCAGCTCACCATCAGAAGGGACAGGGGCCATGAACACTGAAGCTTTCTTT
TRBJ2-3	NA	once	TRBV20-1	CSARGGQRDGTDTQYF	TGCAGTGCTAGGGGGGGGCAACGGGACGGCACAGATACGCAGTATTTT
TRBJ1-2	NA	NA	TRBV3-1	CASSQDGTANSYTF	TGTGCCAGCAGCCAAGATGGCACGGCCAACAGCTACACCTTC
TRBJ2-7	NA	few	TRBV6-5	CASSKLGYEQYF	TGTGCCAGCAGCAAGCTAGGCTACGAGCAGTACTTC
TRBJ1-2	NA	once	TRBV29-1	CSVEGTEFYGYTF	TGCAGCGTTGAGGGGACGGAGTTTTATGGCTACACCTTC
TRBJ2-1	NA	NA	TRBV6-6	CASTPGWGVYNEQFF	TGTGCCAGCACCCCGGGGTGGGGAGTTTACAATGAGCAGTTCTTC
TRBJ2-1	TRBD2	NA	TRBV7-2	CASSRTSGRFNEQFF	TGTGCCAGCAGCCGGACTAGCGGGAGGTTCAATGAGCAGTTCTTC
TRBJ2-3	TRBD2	many	TRBV20-1	CSANSGREVSDTQYF	TGCAGTGCCAATTCGGGGCGGGAGGTATCAGATACGCAGTATTTT
TRBJ2-5	TRBD1	NA	TRBV3-1	CASSPRDRSQETQYF	TGTGCCAGCAGCCCCCGGGACAGAAGCCAAGAGACCCAGTACTTC
TRBJ2-1	TRBD2	NA	TRBV7-2	CASSSSGITYNEQFF	TGTGCCAGCAGCTCAAGCGGGATCACCTACAATGAGCAGTTCTTC
TRBJ2-6	NA	few	TRBV5-1	CASSPGESSGANVLTF	TGCGCCAGCAGCCCGGGGGAAAGCTCTGGGGCCAACGTCCTGACTTTC
TRBJ2-7	NA	few	TRBV20-1	CSARDLEGQPYEQYF	TGCAGTGCTAGAGATCTGGAGGGGCAACCCTACGAGCAGTACTTC
TRBJ2-1	TRBD2	many	TRBV6-2/TRBV6-3	CASSSGLAGAAPRQFF	TGTGCCAGCAGCTCCGGACTAGCGGGAGCCGCGCCACGGCAGTTCTTC
TRBJ1-1	TRBD1	NA	TRBV5-1	CASSNQDRGITEAFF	TGCGCCAGCAGCAACCAGGACAGGGGGATCACTGAAGCTTTCTTT
TRBJ2-7	NA	many	TRBV18	CASSPTGTYEQYF	TGTGCCAGCTCACCGACGGGAACCTACGAGCAGTACTTC
TRBJ1-1	NA	few	TRBV5-1	CASSSQGAGVRTEAFF	TGCGCCAGCAGCTCCCAAGGCGCGGGCGTGAGGACTGAAGCTTTCTTT
TRBJ2-5	NA	NA	TRBV5-6	CASSSLRGRTNQETQYF	TGTGCCAGCAGTTCCCTTAGGGGGAGGACTAACCAAGAGACCCAGTACTTC
TRBJ2-5	TRBD1	NA	TRBV5-6	CASSATGTGVETQYF	TGTGCCAGCAGCGCAACCGGGACAGGGGTAGAGACCCAGTACTTC
TRBJ2-3	TRBD2	NA	TRBV13	CASSSRLAGGSDTQYF	TGTGCCAGCAGCTCACGACTAGCGGGAGGATCGGATACGCAGTATTTT
TRBJ1-2	NA	few	TRBV19	CASSPRMSLNYGYTF	TGTGCCAGTAGTCCACGGATGTCACTTAACTATGGCTACACCTTC
TRBJ2-7	NA	NA	TRBV29-1	CSAALPPAERYF	TGCAGCGCGGCCCTCCCCCCGGCAGAGAGGTACTTC
TRBJ2-7	NA	few	TRBV7-2	CASSLGAAEAEQYF	TGTGCCAGCAGCTTAGGAGCGGCCGAGGCCGAGCAGTACTTC
TRBJ1-2	NA	many	TRBV4-2	CASSQEQPAGYTF	TGTGCCAGCAGCCAAGAACAACCGGCTGGCTACACCTTC
TRBJ2-5	NA	many	TRBV5-1	CASSLGLTEETQYF	TGCGCCAGCAGCTTGGGATTGACGGAAGAGACCCAGTACTTC
TRBJ2-2	NA	few	TRBV20-1	CSARGRTGELFF	TGCAGTGCTAGAGGAAGGACCGGGGAGCTGTTTTTT
TRBJ1-5	NA	NA	TRBV30	CALGKDLYSNQPQHF	TGTGCCTTAGGGAAGGACCTCTATAGCAATCAGCCCCAGCATTTT
TRBJ1-3	NA	NA	TRBV7-2	CASSFRGFSGNTIYF	TGTGCCAGCAGCTTTAGAGGATTCTCTGGAAACACCATATATTTT
TRBJ2-1	NA	NA	TRBV7-8	CASSLVSGGYYNEQFF	TGTGCCAGCAGCTTAGTTAGCGGAGGGTACTACAATGAGCAGTTCTTC